This T cell receptor (beta chain) was documented in a study of blood T cell repertoires in COVID-19. Study overall: From the United States, Italy and Spain came samples of acute and convalescent COVID-19. PBMCs, B-cell-depleted T cells, or T cells provided the cDNA or gDNA that made up the material.

Profiling relied on immunoSEQ multiplex PCR, and the TCRdb table lists in-frame clones only, not all of them. Of over 150,000 clones detected, around 80% appear once; the ten largest clones hold 6% to 7%. CDR3 length: 16 amino acids. The germline gives CDR1 MDHEN, CDR2 SYDVKM. After removal of 2 bases from V and 3 bases from J, the junction contained 5 bases not matched to a gene. Followed over time, Seattle patients had been enrolled while infection was active. The chain recombines TRBV28 with TRBJ2-3; 10 bases match TRBD2. This sequence was found in a woman aged 40-49 years with COVID-19, enrolled during active disease. The sample consisted of peripheral blood. The CDR3 here is CASSLQRGGSTDTQYF. CDR3 nucleotide sequence: TGTGCCAGCAGTTTACAGCGGGGGGGATCGACAGATACGCAGTATTTT.